This T cell receptor beta chain was retrieved from a study of T cells in Graves' hyperthyroidism and ophthalmopathy. Study overall: Before any treatment, at initial diagnosis, peripheral blood was collected.

Findings of the study overall: Ophthalmopathy prediction by the model preceded onset by a median approximately six months. From stable hyperthyroidism, ophthalmopathy was separated by a 13 V-J model.

RNA transcripts yielded amplified TCR beta CDR3 regions. When the TCR CDR3 underwent first-round RT-PCR, the HTBI primer set was used. TCRdb reprocessed the multiplex PCR reads via MiXCR and lists one record per CDR3 protein. Here the sample spans 500,000 to 650,000 distinct CDR3 sequences, 20% being singletons. CDR3 length equals 16 residues. V shed 4 bases and J 7 bases; nucleotides not matched to a gene: 13. Germline CDR1 is KGHDR and CDR2 is SFDVKD. Lactation, pregnancy, other autoimmune disease or uncontrolled infection excluded patients. With respect to this clonotype: Its specificity is unknown.

The source is a man aged 35 to 55 with Graves' ophthalmopathy. The sample was blood. This chain links TRBV24-1 with TRBJ2-3, with 7 bases identical to TRBD2. This chain's CDR3 is CATSDPRLAGTHTQYF. CDR3 DNA: TGTGCCACCAGTGACCCTCGACTAGCCGGGACGCATACGCAGTATTTT.